These 21 T cell receptor beta chains originate from one sample sequenced in a study of tumor and adjacent non-tumor tissue in lung cancer. A modified ARM-PCR protocol with three rounds of nested PCR amplified TCRbeta. A single record per CDR3 protein comes from TCRdb applying MiXCR to the multiplex PCR reads. The sample carries approximately 110,000 distinct CDR3 sequences, under 65% recorded once. RNA was extracted from bulk tissue without any cell sorting. The normal lung tissue was taken more than 3 cm from the tumor edge. The specimen sequenced was distant non-tumor lung tissue. The origin of the receptors is a man aged 60-69 years with non-small cell lung cancer.

To note about this clonotype: No conserved phenylalanine or tryptophan ends this CDR3, so it is likely a read error. V gene TRBV6-6 combines with J gene TRBJ2-3; D remains unclear. Germline V gene data show CDR1 as MNHNY and CDR2 as SVGAGI (reference sequence). Trimming shortened V by 2 bases and J by 2 bases, and 17 bases separated the two germline ends. This CDR3 spans 17 amino acids. CDR3 in DNA: TGTGCCAGCAGTTACGGCGAGAACAGTTTCTACACAGATACGCAGTATTCT. Amino acid sequence: CASSYGENSFYTDTQYS.

The J gene is TRBJ1-5, the V gene TRBV25-1, with 7 bases lining up with TRBD1. The V gene's germline CDR1 is MGHDK and CDR2 SYGVNS. There are 14 residues in the CDR3. Trimming cost V 7 bases and J 6 bases; bases outside gene matches: 9. The CDR3 loop is CASNVLQGSQPQHF. CDR3 sequence (DNA): TGTGCCAGCAATGTACTACAGGGGAGTCAGCCCCAGCATTTT.

This clonotype was recorded only once. Lacking the conserved final phenylalanine or tryptophan, this CDR3 likely reflects a read error. The chain joins TRBV6-5 to TRBJ2-7; 11 bases match TRBD1. Germline loops: CDR1 MNHEY, CDR2 SVGAGI. The CDR3 has 15 residues. After removal of 6 bases from V and 0 bases from J, the junction contained 4 bases not matched to a gene. The CDR3 coding sequence is TGTGCCAGCAGAGGACAGGGGGCGGACTCCTACGAGCAGTACCTC. This sequence encodes CASRGQGADSYEQYL.

This rearrangement joins TRBV11-3 to TRBJ2-3; no firm D call. The CDR3 is 14 amino acids. Per germline, CDR1 SGHNT and CDR2 YENEEA. V lost 7 bases and J 5 bases, leaving 16 bases between the germline ends. Here the CDR3 reads CASIFGEKGDTQYF. DNA of the CDR3: TGTGCCAGCATCTTTGGCGAGAAAGGAGATACGCAGTATTTT.

Comment on this clonotype: Sequence at one end of the junction differs from germline and may be a read error. The chain has TRBV20-1 and TRBJ2-1; unclear D gene. Germline V gives CDR1 DFQATT, CDR2 SNEGSKA (reference sequence). The CDR3 spans 11 residues. CDR3 nucleotide sequence: TGCAGCGCTCCTGATTACAATGAGCAGTCCTTC. The encoded protein is CSAPDYNEQSF.

In its sample, this clonotype was seen many times. This chain links TRBV12-3 or TRBV12-4 with TRBJ2-5; no definite D call. V was clipped by 10 bases and J by 5 bases, with 11 bases between them. The CDR3 extends over 11 amino acids. The CDR3 here is CATSRSETQYF. The DNA of the CDR3 is TGTGCCACCTCCAGGTCGGAGACCCAGTACTTC.

The table lists this clonotype with many counts. The V gene is TRBV7-9, the J gene TRBJ2-5, with D uncertain. With 5 bases removed from V and 4 bases from J, the gap between germline ends came to 14 bases. Germline CDR1 reads SEHNR; CDR2 reads FQNEAQ (reference sequence). The CDR3 runs 14 residues. The CDR3 sequence is CASSPNVGGETQYF. CDR3 coding DNA: TGTGCCAGCAGCCCCAACGTGGGTGGAGAGACCCAGTACTTC.

This clonotype appeared once. One junction end does not reproduce the germline sequence, and a read error may be involved. The V call is TRBV7-2, the J call TRBJ1-6; D not resolved. Germline V gene sequence: CDR1 SGHTA, CDR2 FQGNSA. This CDR3 region has 13 residues. CDR3 loop: CPSSLEDRSPLHF. CDR3 bases: TGTCCCAGCAGCTTAGAGGACCGTTCACCCCTCCACTTT.

Turning to this clonotype: This clone may be a read error of a much larger clone one base away. J is TRBJ1-1 and V is TRBV10-1; D is perhaps TRBD1 (5 bases). Germline V CDR1 and CDR2: WNHNN, SYGVQD (reference sequence). This CDR3 is built from 14 residues. This CDR3 is CASSAGRRGSEALF. CDR3 nucleotide sequence: TGCGCCAGCAGCGCAGGTAGACGGGGGTCTGAAGCTTTATTT.

The V call is TRBV6-1, the J call TRBJ2-7; D gene ambiguous. With 2 bases removed from V and 4 bases from J, the gap between germline ends came to 18 bases. CDR3 length: 16 amino acids. Germline values: CDR1 MNHNS, CDR2 SASEGT. The CDR3 region is CASSEHMRLMGYEQYF. The CDR3 DNA follows: TGTGCCAGCAGTGAACATATGCGGCTGATGGGATACGAGCAGTACTTC.

The V gene is TRBV14, the J gene TRBJ2-2; TRBD2 agrees at 8 bases. This CDR3 contains 16 residues. Trimming at V came to 6 bases and at J to 0 bases, leaving 6 bases not matched to a gene. The V gene's germline CDR1 is SGHDN and CDR2 FVKESK. The DNA for the CDR3 is TGTGCCAGCAGGCGAACTAGCGGAGCGAACACCGGGGAGCTGTTTTTT. Residues: CASRRTSGANTGELFF.

This clonotype was seen more than once but under ten times. The CDR3 nucleotides are TGTGCCAGCAGTTTCGCTAGCGGGAGGTACGAGCAGTACTTC. It encodes CASSFASGRYEQYF. The chain combines TRBV28 with TRBJ2-7; TRBD2 matches at 11 bases. V gave up 3 bases and J gave up 4 bases; unmatched junction bases: 2. The CDR3 runs to 14 residues. Germline assignment: CDR1 MDHEN and CDR2 SYDVKM.

This clonotype has ten or more counts. The rearrangement links TRBV11-3 to TRBJ2-2; 7 bases agree with TRBD1. V dropped 2 bases and J dropped 4; count of bases not matched to a gene: 4. The CDR3 totals 15 residues. Germline CDR1 SGHNT, CDR2 YENEEA. CDR3 in DNA: TGTGCCAGCAGCTTAACAGGGGTGGCCACCGGGGAGCTGTTTTTT. Its translation: CASSLTGVATGELFF.

In regard to this clonotype: Its ends do not fully match the called genes, so a read error is possible. The CDR3 is CASSSSGTLNIEAFF. DNA of the CDR3: TGTGCCAGCTCTAGCTCCGGGACACTTAACATTGAAGCTTTCTTT. The V gene is TRBV13, the J gene TRBJ1-1; D possibly corresponds to TRBD1 (6 bases). The CDR3 covers 15 residues. From germline, CDR1 is PRHDT and CDR2 FYEKMQ (reference sequence).

With regard to this clonotype: Lacking the conserved final phenylalanine or tryptophan, this CDR3 likely reflects a read error. J is TRBJ2-3 and V is TRBV11-2, with unresolved D. This CDR3 region has 15 residues. The V gene's germline CDR1 is SGHAT and CDR2 FQNNGV. The DNA of the CDR3 is TGTGCCAGCAGCCGGGCCACAACCGCCGCAGATATGCAGTATTCT. This encodes CASSRATTAADMQYS.

This clonotype has ten or more counts. The chain has TRBV6-5 and TRBJ2-7; tentative D call: TRBD2 (6 bases). The length of the CDR3 is 15 residues. The germline gives CDR1 MNHEY, CDR2 SVGAGI. V lost 5 bases and J lost 0, with 14 bases in between. CDR3 amino acids: CASSQTSSSSYEQYF. In DNA form, the CDR3 reads TGTGCCAGCAGTCAAACTAGCTCCAGCTCCTACGAGCAGTACTTC.

As concerns this clonotype: A much larger clone is a single base away; this may be a read error. The chain combines TRBV7-9 with TRBJ1-2, with unresolved D. Germline V lookup: CDR1 SEHNR, CDR2 FQNEAQ (reference sequence). Trimming took off 5 bases at V and 10 bases at J, with 11 bases between the two ends. The CDR3 has 11 residues. CDR3 nucleotide sequence: TGTGCCAGCAGCCCAGTCGGTGACTACACCTTC. The encoded protein is CASSPVGDYTF.

The chain combines TRBV20-1 with TRBJ2-2; a weak D match, TRBD1 (5 bases). CDR1 is DFQATT, CDR2 SNEGSKA, per germline (reference sequence). Between the trimmed V and J ends, which lost 8 bases and 2 bases, there was a span of 9 bases. There are 12 residues in the CDR3. The CDR3 sequence is CSTGQNTGELFF. The CDR3 DNA sequence: TGCAGTACTGGACAAAACACCGGGGAGCTGTTTTTT.

This clonotype was seen a handful of times. Being one base from a much bigger clone, this may be a read error. V gene TRBV4-2 combines with J gene TRBJ2-7, with D possibly called TRBD1 or TRBD2 (7 bases each). CDR3 size: 17 residues. Germline V gene data show CDR1 as LGHNA and CDR2 as YNFKEQ. The CDR3 bases are TGTGCCAGCAACCAAGATGTCTTCGGGCAGGGGGGGTGGCAGCAGTACTTC. Translation gives CASNQDVFGQGGWQQYF.

The rearrangement joins TRBV11-1 to TRBJ2-7; TRBD1 aligns across 7 bases. The germline gives CDR1 SGHAT, CDR2 FQDESV (reference sequence). Trimming cost V 5 bases and J 4 bases; bases outside gene matches: 8. The CDR3 is 14 residues long. The CDR3 region is CASSDTGESYEQYF. The CDR3 DNA reads as TGTGCCAGCAGCGATACAGGGGAGTCTTACGAGCAGTACTTC.

As to this clonotype: At one end, the junction sequence differs from germline, possibly due to a read error. The chain links TRBV6-1 to TRBJ2-7; D is possibly TRBD1 (6 bases). Germline CDR1 and CDR2: MNHNS and SASEGT. The CDR3 is made up of 12 amino acids. CDR3 DNA: TGCGCCAGCAGTGGGGACATGCGCGAGCAGTACTTC. Translation gives CASSGDMREQYF.